Following are 15 T cell receptor beta chains from one sample sequenced in a study of T cell responses to AZD1222 COVID-19 vaccine. Sequencing used immunoSEQ multiplex PCR; TCRdb keeps in-frame clones, though not all of them. The profile covers 140,000 to 150,000 clones, with 92% appearing a single time and less than 4.5% taken by the ten largest. The sample here was peripheral blood, taken on day 0 of AZD1222 vaccination. Receptors originate from an adult in good health.

The gene calls are TRBV5-1 and TRBJ2-2, with D maybe TRBD1 (6 bases). V was cut by 5 bases and J by 1 base, with 9 bases left in between. The CDR3 spans 14 residues. Per germline, CDR1 SGHRS and CDR2 YFSETQ. In nucleotides, the CDR3 is TGCGCCAGCAGTAAGGGGGTGAACACCGGGGAGCTGTTTTTT. This encodes CASSKGVNTGELFF.

V gene TRBV27 combines with J gene TRBJ2-1, with D possibly TRBD2 on 5 matching bases. Germline V gene lookup returns CDR1 MNHEY and CDR2 SMNVEV (reference sequence). V lost 5 bases to trimming and J lost 11 bases, with 25 bases between them. The CDR3 has 16 amino acids. The CDR3 DNA is TGTGCCAGCAGTCTATACGGGATGCGAGGATCCTCCCAGCAGTTCTTC. Translation: CASSLYGMRGSSQQFF.

This clone has only a few counts. This chain connects TRBV7-8 to TRBJ1-5; TRBD1 is a possible D gene (5 bases). The CDR3 has 16 amino acids. In germline, CDR1 is SGHVS, CDR2 FQNEAQ. The V end lost 0 bases, the J end lost 2 bases, and 11 bases lay between the germline ends. CDR3 nucleotides: TGTGCCAGCAGCTTAGCCCAGGGTTCGGGCAATCAGCCCCAGCATTTT. As protein: CASSLAQGSGNQPQHF.

The rearrangement joins TRBV19 to TRBJ2-7, with D maybe TRBD2 (5 bases). The germline gives CDR1 LNHDA, CDR2 SQIVND (reference sequence). This CDR3 contains 15 residues. V lost 6 bases and J lost 0, with 15 bases in between. This chain's CDR3 is CASRARTGSSYEQYF. The CDR3 DNA reads TGTGCCAGTAGGGCCCGGACGGGGAGCTCCTACGAGCAGTACTTC.

This chain joins TRBV6-5 and TRBJ1-6; 8 nucleotides match TRBD1. This CDR3 is 14 amino acids long. The germline CDR1 and CDR2 sequences are MNHEY and SVGAGI. With V trimmed by 5 bases and J by 8 bases, 5 bases remained unmatched. The CDR3 bases are TGTGCCAGCAGTCTACAGGGGGGATATTCACCCCTCCACTTT. Protein sequence: CASSLQGGYSPLHF.

This chain joins TRBV6-5 and TRBJ1-2, with a possible D match to TRBD1 (6 bases). The CDR3 is made up of 14 amino acids. Trimming cost V 7 bases and J 3 bases, with 15 bases left between them. Germline V gene sequence: CDR1 MNHEY, CDR2 SVGAGI. This CDR3 reads CASKGVLYDYGYTF. The CDR3 bases are TGTGCCAGCAAGGGGGTGTTGTACGACTATGGCTACACCTTC.

V and J are TRBV9 and TRBJ1-5, with a tentative D call TRBD1 (5 bases). This CDR3 comprises 15 residues. Germline V CDR1 and CDR2: SGDLS, YYNGEE. The ends were cut back, 4 bases at V and 1 base at J, with 12 bases in the middle. In DNA, the CDR3 is TGTGCCAGCAGCCCCCCGGGACCGAGCAATCAGCCCCAGCATTTT. It codes for CASSPPGPSNQPQHF.

The chain links TRBV4-2 to TRBJ2-3; 10 bases map to TRBD2. The germline gives CDR1 LGHNA, CDR2 YNFKEQ. CDR3 size: 17 residues. The J segment lost 1 base and the V segment lost 0 bases, leaving 4 bases of the junction unmatched. CDR3 nucleotides: TGTGCCAGCAGCCAAGAAGGGACTAGCGCCCGCACAGATACGCAGTATTTT. Residues: CASSQEGTSARTDTQYF.

The chain couples TRBV18 to TRBJ2-7; D uncertain. Germline-derived CDR1 and CDR2 are KGHSH and LQKENI. V was clipped by 6 bases and J by 10 bases, with 16 bases between them. This CDR3 is built from 12 residues. The CDR3 loop is CASSPLPEEQYF. In DNA, the CDR3 is TGTGCCAGCTCCCCCCTCCCTGAGGAACAGTACTTC.

The chain combines TRBV9 with TRBJ2-7, with D perhaps matching TRBD2 (6 bases). Trimming cost V 4 bases and J 5 bases, with 19 bases left between them. CDR3 length equals 15 residues. CDR1 and CDR2 (germline): SGDLS, YYNGEE. The CDR3 reads CASSPTGRTGDEQYF. The DNA of the CDR3 is TGTGCCAGCAGCCCAACCGGACGGACGGGGGACGAGCAGTACTTC.

V usage is TRBV14 and J usage is TRBJ1-2; D unresolved. Germline V gives CDR1 SGHDN, CDR2 FVKESK. The CDR3 contains 12 residues. Trimming left V 1 base short and J 1 base short, with 1 base between. The DNA for the CDR3 is TGTGCCAGCAGCCAAGTTAACTATGGCTACACCTTC. Its translation is CASSQVNYGYTF. Full variable domain (outside the CDR3, taken from reference TRBV14 and TRBJ1-2): EAGVTQFPSHSVIEKGQTVTLRCDPISGHDNLYWYRRVMGKEIKFLLHFVKESKQDESGMPNNRFLAERTGGTYSTLKVQPAELEDSGVYFCASSQVNYGYTFGSGTRLTVV.

This clone was seen only once. This chain uses TRBV10-1 with TRBJ1-5, with D possibly TRBD1 on 6 matching bases. From germline, CDR1 is WNHNN and CDR2 SYGVQD (reference sequence). V lost 6 bases to trimming and J lost 5 bases, with 14 bases between them. This CDR3 comprises 14 residues. Here the CDR3 reads CASSQGRRYQPQHF. CDR3 DNA: TGCGCCAGCAGCCAGGGGAGGCGGTATCAGCCCCAGCATTTT.

Here the CDR3 DNA reads TGTGCCAGCAGTTCGGGCGACTATGGCTACACCTTC. Its protein is CASSSGDYGYTF. The chain has TRBV12-3 or TRBV12-4 and TRBJ1-2; D gene unclear. The CDR3 extends over 12 amino acids. Trimming removed 4 bases at V and 3 bases at J, with 6 bases between.

V gene TRBV5-1 combines with J gene TRBJ1-1; 7 bases agree with TRBD1. V trimming: 4 bases; J trimming: 1 base; junction bases outside the gene matches: 7. The CDR3 runs to 15 residues. The V gene's germline CDR1 is SGHRS and CDR2 YFSETQ. The CDR3 nucleotides read TGCGCCAGCAGCCCCGGTGGGACAGAGAACACTGAAGCTTTCTTT. Protein: CASSPGGTENTEAFF.

The chain combines TRBV3-1 (or the pseudogene TRBV3-2) with TRBJ1-1; 10 bases line up with TRBD1. The CDR3 consists of 19 residues. Trimming cost V 5 bases and J 2 bases; bases outside gene matches: 17. Looked up from germline, CDR1 is LGHDT and CDR2 is YNNKEL (reference sequence). CDR3 nucleotides: TGTGCCAGCAGCAGACAGGGGGCGGCCTCCATGGGGCCAAACACTGAAGCTTTCTTT. Its translation is CASSRQGAASMGPNTEAFF.